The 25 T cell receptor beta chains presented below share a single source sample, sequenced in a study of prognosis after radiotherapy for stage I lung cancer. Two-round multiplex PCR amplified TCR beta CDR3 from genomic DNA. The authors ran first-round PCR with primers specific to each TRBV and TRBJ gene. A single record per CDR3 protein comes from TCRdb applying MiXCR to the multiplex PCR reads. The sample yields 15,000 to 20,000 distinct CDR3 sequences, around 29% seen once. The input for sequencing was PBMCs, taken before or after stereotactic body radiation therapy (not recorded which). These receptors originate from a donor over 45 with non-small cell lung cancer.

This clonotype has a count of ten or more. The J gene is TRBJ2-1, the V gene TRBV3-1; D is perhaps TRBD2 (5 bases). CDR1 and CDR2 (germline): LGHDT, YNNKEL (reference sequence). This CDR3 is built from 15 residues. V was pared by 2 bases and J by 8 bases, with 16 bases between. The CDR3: CASSQIGLRDDEQFF. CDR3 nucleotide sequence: TGTGCCAGCAGCCAAATTGGGTTGAGGGATGATGAGCAGTTCTTC.

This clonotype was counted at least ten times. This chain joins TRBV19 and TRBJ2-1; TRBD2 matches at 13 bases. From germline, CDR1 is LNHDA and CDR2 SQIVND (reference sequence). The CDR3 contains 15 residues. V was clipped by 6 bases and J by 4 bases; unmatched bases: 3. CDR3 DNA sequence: TGTGCCAGTAGCCGGACTAGCGGGAGTTACAATGAGCAGTTCTTC. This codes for CASSRTSGSYNEQFF. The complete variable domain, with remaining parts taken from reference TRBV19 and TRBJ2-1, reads DGGITQSPKYLFRKEGQNVTLSCEQNLNHDAMYWYRQDPGQGLRLIYYSQIVNDFQKGDIAEGYSVSREKKESFPLTVTSAQKNPTAFYLCASSRTSGSYNEQFFGPGTRLTVL.

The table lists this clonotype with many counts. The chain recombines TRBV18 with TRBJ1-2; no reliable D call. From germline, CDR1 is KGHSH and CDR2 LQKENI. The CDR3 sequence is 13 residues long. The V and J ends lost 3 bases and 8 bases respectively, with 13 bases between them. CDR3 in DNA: TGTGCCAGCTCACCCGACACAGCCTTGGGCTACACCTTC. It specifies CASSPDTALGYTF.

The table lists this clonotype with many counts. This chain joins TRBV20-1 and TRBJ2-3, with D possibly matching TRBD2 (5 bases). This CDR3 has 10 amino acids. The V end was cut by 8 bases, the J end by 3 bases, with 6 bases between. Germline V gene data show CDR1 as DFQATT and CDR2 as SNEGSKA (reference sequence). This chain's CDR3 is CSTGTDTQYF. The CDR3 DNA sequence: TGCAGTACGGGGACAGATACGCAGTATTTT.

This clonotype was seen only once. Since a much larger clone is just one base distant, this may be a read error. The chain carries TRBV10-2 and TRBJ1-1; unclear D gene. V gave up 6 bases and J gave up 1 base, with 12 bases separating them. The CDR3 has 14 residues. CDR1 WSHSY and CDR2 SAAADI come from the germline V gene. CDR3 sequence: CASSSNGRNTEAFF. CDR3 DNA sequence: TGCGCCAGCAGCTCAAATGGACGGAACACTGAAGCTTTCTTT.

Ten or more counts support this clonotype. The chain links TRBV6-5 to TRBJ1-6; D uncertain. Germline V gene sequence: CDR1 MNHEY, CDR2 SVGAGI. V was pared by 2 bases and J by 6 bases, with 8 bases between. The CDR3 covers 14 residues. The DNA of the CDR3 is TGTGCCAGCAGTTACGAAGCCGGTAATTCACCCCTCCACTTT. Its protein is CASSYEAGNSPLHF.

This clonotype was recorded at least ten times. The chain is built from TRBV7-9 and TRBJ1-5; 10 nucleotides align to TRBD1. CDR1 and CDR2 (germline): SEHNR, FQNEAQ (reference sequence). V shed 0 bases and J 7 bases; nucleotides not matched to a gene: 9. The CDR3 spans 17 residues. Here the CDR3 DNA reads TGTGCCAGCAGCTTAGCCGGGGACAGGGGATTTGGCCAGCCCCAGCATTTT. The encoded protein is CASSLAGDRGFGQPQHF. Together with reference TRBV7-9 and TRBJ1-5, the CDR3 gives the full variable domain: DTGVSQNPRHKITKRGQNVTFRCDPISEHNRLYWYRQTLGQGPEFLTYFQNEAQLEKSRLLSDRFSAERPKGSFSTLEIQRTEQGDSAMYLCASSLAGDRGFGQPQHFGDGTRLSIL.

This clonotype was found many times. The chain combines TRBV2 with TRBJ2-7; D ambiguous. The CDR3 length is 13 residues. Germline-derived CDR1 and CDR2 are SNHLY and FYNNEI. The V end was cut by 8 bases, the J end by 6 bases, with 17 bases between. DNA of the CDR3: TGTGCCAGCCAAAAGACTGGCGGCGCCGAGCAGTACTTC. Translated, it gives CASQKTGGAEQYF.

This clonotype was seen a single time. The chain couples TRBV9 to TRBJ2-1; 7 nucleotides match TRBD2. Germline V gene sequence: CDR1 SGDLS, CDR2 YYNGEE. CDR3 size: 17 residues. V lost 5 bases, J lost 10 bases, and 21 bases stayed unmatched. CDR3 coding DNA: TGTGCCAGCAGTAACTTAATCTGGGATCTGGCGGGAGACGAGCAGTTCTTC. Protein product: CASSNLIWDLAGDEQFF.

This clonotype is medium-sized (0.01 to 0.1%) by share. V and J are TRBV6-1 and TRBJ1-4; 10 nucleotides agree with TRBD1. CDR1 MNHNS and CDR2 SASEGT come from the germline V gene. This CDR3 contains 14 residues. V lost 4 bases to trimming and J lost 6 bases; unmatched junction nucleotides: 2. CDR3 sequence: CASSGTGGYEKLFF. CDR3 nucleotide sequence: TGTGCCAGCAGTGGGACAGGGGGATATGAAAAACTGTTTTTT.

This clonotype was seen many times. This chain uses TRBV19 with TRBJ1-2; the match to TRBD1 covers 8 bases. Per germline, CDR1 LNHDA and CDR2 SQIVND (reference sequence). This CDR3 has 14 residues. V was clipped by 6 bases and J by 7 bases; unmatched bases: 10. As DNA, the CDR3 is TGTGCCAGTAGGATCGACAGGGGCACGGGTGGCTACACCTTC. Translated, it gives CASRIDRGTGGYTF.

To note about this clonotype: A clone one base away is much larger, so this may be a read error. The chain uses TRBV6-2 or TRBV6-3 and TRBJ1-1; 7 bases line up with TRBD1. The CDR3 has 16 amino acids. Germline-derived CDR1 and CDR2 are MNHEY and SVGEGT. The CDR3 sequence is CASIYAPTGMNTEAFF. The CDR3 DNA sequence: TGTGCCAGCATTTACGCCCCGACAGGGATGAACACTGAAGCTTTCTTT.

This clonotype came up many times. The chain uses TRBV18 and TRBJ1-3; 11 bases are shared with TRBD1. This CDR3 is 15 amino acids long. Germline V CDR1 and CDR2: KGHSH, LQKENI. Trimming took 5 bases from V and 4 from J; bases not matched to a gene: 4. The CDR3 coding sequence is TGTGCCAGCTCAGGACAGGGGGCGATCGGAAACACCATATATTTT. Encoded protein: CASSGQGAIGNTIYF.

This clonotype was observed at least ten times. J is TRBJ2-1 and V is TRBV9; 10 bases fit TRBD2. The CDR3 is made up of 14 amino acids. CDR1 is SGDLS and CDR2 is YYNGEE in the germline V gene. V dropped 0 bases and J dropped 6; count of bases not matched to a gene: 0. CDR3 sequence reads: CASSVGTSGNEQFF. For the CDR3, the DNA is TGTGCCAGCAGCGTAGGGACTAGCGGCAATGAGCAGTTCTTC.

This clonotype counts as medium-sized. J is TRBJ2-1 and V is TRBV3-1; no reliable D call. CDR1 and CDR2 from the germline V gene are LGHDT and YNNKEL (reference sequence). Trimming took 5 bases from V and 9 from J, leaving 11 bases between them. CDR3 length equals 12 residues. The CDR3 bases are TGTGCCAGCAGCGAACCCCACAGTGAGCAGTTCTTC. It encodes CASSEPHSEQFF.

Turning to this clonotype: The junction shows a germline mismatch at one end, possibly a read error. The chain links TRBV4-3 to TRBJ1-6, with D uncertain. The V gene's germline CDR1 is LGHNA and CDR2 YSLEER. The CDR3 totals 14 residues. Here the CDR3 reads CASSQVMRSSPLHF. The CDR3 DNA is TGCGCCAGCAGCCAAGTCATGAGGAGCTCACCCCTGCACTTT.

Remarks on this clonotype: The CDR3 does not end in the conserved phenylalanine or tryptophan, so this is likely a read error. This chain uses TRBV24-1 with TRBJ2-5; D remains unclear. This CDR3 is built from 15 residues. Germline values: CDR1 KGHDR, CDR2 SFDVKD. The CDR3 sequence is CATSDPTASQGTQYI. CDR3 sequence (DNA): TGTGCCACCAGTGATCCTACAGCCTCCCAAGGGACCCAGTACATC.

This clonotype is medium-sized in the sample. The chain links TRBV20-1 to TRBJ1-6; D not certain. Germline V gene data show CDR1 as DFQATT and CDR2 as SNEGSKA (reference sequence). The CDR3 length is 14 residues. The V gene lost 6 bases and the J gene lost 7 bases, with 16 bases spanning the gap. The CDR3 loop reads CSATKGASNSPLHF. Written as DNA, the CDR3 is TGCAGTGCGACAAAGGGCGCGTCAAATTCACCCCTCCACTTT.

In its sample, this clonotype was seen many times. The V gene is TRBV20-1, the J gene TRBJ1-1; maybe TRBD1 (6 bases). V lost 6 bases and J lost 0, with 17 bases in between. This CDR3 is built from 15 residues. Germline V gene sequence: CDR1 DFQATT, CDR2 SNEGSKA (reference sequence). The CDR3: CSAGPRTEMNTEAFF. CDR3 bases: TGCAGTGCAGGACCGAGGACAGAAATGAACACTGAAGCTTTCTTT.

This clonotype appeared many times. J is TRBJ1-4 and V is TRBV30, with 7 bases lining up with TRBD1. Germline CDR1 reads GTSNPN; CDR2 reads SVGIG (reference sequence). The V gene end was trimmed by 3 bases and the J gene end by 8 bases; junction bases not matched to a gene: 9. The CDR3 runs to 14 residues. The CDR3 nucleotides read TGTGCCTGGAGACCAACAGGGGAGTGGGAAAAACTGTTTTTT. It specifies CAWRPTGEWEKLFF.

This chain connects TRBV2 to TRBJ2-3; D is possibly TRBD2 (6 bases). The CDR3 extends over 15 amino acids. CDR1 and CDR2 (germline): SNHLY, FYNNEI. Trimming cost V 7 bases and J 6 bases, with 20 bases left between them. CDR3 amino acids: CASTQDKNRGDTQYF. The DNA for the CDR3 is TGTGCCAGCACCCAGGACAAGAACCGGGGGGATACGCAGTATTTT.

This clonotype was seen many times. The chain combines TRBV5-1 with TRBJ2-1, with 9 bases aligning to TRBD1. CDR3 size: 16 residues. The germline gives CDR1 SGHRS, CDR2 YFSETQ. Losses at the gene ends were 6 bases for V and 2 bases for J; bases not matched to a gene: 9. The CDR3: CASTLTGTGTYNEQFF. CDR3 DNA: TGCGCCAGCACCCTGACCGGGACAGGGACCTACAATGAGCAGTTCTTC.

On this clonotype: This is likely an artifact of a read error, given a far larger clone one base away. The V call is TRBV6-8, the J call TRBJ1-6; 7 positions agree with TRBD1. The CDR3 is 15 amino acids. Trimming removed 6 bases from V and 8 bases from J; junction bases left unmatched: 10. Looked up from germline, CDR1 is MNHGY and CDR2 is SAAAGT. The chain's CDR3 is CASRKGQAEDSPLHF. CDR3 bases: TGTGCCAGCAGAAAAGGACAGGCAGAAGATTCACCCCTCCACTTT.

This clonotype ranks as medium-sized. CDR3 in DNA: TGCAGTGCTAGAGATTTTCGGGAGGGCTACAATGAGCAGTTCTTC. Translated: CSARDFREGYNEQFF. The gene calls are TRBV20-1 and TRBJ2-1, with 8 bases aligning to TRBD2. The CDR3 is 15 residues long. Losses at the gene ends were 0 bases for V and 3 bases for J; bases not matched to a gene: 4. Germline V gene sequence: CDR1 DFQATT, CDR2 SNEGSKA (reference sequence).

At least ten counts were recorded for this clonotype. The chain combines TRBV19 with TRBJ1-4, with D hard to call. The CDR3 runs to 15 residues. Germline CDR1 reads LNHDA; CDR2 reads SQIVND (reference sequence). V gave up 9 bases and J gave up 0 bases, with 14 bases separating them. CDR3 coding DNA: TGTGCCAGGCCGTGGGTAAATACAACTAATGAAAAACTGTTTTTT. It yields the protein CARPWVNTTNEKLFF. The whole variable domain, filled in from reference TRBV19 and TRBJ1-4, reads DGGITQSPKYLFRKEGQNVTLSCEQNLNHDAMYWYRQDPGQGLRLIYYSQIVNDFQKGDIAEGYSVSREKKESFPLTVTSAQKNPTAFYLCARPWVNTTNEKLFFGSGTQLSVL.